The rows below give T cell receptor beta chains drawn from one sample of a study of T-cell reconstitution after alpha-beta-depleted transplantation in children. MiXCR was run by TCRdb on the PCR reads, yielding one entry per CDR3 protein. The sample includes fewer than 350,000 distinct CDR3 sequences, around 10% seen only once; the top ten take less than 8%. The specimen was PBMCs, collected before TCRalphabeta/CD19-depleted stem cell transplant. Source of these receptors: a boy younger than two with acute myeloid leukemia, due to receive a stem cell transplant. CDR3s include the opening cysteine and the closing phenylalanine or tryptophan. Fields, in order: V gene, J gene, CDR3 protein.

V: TRBV28; J: TRBJ2-3; CDR3: CASSLGTPSTDTQYF
V: TRBV11-1; J: TRBJ2-1; CDR3: CASSLNVVTAAPYNEQFF
V: TRBV20-1; J: TRBJ2-3; CDR3: CSARVLAGVSDTQYF
V: TRBV5-1; J: TRBJ2-7; CDR3: CASSLFTVPYEQYF
V: TRBV10-3; J: TRBJ1-5; CDR3: CAISSDRGDQPQHF
V: TRBV27; J: TRBJ1-2; CDR3: CASSSRTGYGYTF
V: TRBV5-1; J: TRBJ2-5; CDR3: CASSFSRETQYF
V: TRBV11-2; J: TRBJ1-2; CDR3: CASSLGEHENYGYTF
V: TRBV28; J: TRBJ2-3; CDR3: CASSPGGASTDTQYF
V: TRBV7-2; J: TRBJ2-1; CDR3: CASSSASGRANEQFF